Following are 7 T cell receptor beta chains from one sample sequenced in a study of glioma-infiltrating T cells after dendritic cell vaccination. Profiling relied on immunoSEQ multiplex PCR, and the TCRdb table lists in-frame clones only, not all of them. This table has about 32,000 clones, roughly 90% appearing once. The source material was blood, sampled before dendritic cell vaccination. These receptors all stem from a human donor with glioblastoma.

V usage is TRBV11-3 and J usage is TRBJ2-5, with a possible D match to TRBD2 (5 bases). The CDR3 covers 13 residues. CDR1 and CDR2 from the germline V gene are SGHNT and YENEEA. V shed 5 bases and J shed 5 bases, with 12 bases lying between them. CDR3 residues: CASSPRRGETQYF. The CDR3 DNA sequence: TGTGCCAGCAGCCCCCGCCGCGGGGAGACCCAGTACTTC.

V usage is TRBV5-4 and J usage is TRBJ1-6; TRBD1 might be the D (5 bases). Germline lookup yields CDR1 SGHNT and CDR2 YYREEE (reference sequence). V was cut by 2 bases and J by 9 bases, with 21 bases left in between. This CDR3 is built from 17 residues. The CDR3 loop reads CASSLRGGPARSSPLHF. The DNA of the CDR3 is TGTGCCAGCAGCTTAAGGGGCGGTCCAGCGAGGAGTTCACCCCTCCACTTT.

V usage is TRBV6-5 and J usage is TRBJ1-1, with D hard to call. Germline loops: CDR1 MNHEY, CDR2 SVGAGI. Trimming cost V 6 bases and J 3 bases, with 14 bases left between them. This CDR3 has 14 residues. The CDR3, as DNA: TGTGCCAGCAGCCCCGACACCTCCTACACTGAAGCTTTCTTT. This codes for CASSPDTSYTEAFF.

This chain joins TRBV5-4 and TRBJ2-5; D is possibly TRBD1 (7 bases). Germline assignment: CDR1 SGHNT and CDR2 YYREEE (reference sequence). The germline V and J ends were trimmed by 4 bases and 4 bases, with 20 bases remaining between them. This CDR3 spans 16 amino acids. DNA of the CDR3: TGTGCCAGCAGCCTGGCGGGGAGCACAGGGGCAGAGACCCAGTACTTC. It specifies CASSLAGSTGAETQYF. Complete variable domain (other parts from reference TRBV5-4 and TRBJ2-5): ETGVTQSPTHLIKTRGQQVTLRCSSQSGHNTVSWYQQALGQGPQFIFQYYREEENGRGNFPPRFSGLQFPNYSSELNVNALELDDSALYLCASSLAGSTGAETQYFGPGTRLLVL.

CDR3: CASSLGTNLRNTEAFF. The CDR3 DNA is TGTGCCAGCAGCTTGGGGACTAATTTAAGGAACACTGAAGCTTTCTTT. This sequence joins TRBV5-6 and TRBJ1-1; D is undetermined. The ends were cut back, 0 bases at V and 1 base at J, with 13 bases in the middle. This CDR3 region has 16 residues. CDR1 and CDR2 from the germline V gene are SGHDT and YYEEEE.

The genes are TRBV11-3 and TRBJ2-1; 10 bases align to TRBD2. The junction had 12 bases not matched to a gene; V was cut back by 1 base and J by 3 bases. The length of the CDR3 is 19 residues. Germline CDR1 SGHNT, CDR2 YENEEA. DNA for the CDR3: TGTGCCAGCAGCTTAGGGTTGTGGAGCGGGGGGGCCAGCTACAATGAGCAGTTCTTC. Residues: CASSLGLWSGGASYNEQFF.

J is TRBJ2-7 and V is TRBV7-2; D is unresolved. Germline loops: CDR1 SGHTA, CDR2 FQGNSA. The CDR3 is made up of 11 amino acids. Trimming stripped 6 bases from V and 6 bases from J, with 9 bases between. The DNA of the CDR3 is TGTGCCAGCAGTTCCTCTCTCGAGCAGTACTTC. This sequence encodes CASSSSLEQYF.